This T cell receptor beta chain was captured by sequencing in a study of cytomegalovirus exposure and HLA in healthy donors. To note about this clone: Its antigen remains unidentified.

This CDR3 is 17 amino acids long. Germline V gene lookup returns CDR1 LGHNA and CDR2 YNFKEQ. The V segment lost 0 bases and the J segment 7 bases; nucleotides outside the gene matches: 13. The study's findings and limits: Cytomegalovirus status was reportedly diagnosed by the classifier with high specificity and sensitivity. Follow-up analysis seemed to connect common viral pathogens with several of the most significant clusters identified.

All donors participated as healthy donors of bone marrow. 60 Vbeta and 13 Jbeta primers were used in PCR. The repertoire was sequenced with immunoSEQ multiplex PCR; TCRdb's copy has only in-frame clones and lacks some. The sample gives 180,000 or so clones, roughly 9.5% of which show up once; over 1% is in the top ten. This TCR was recovered from a woman aged 25 to 39 in good health and CMV-seropositive. This chain links TRBV4-2 with TRBJ1-2; TRBD1 agrees at 8 bases. The specimen was PBMCs. The CDR3 DNA sequence: TGTGCCAGCAGCCAAGATTCAGGACAGGGTTTACTTCCTGGCTACACCTTC. This codes for CASSQDSGQGLLPGYTF.